This T cell receptor (beta chain) emerged from a study of T-cell memory formation after mild COVID-19. General study results and limits: Contracting CD4+ clones were located mainly in CM and EM, and CD8+ clones in EMRA.

The CDR3 is 13 amino acids. Germline V gene sequence: CDR1 GTSNPN, CDR2 SVGIG (reference sequence). V lost 5 bases and J 4 bases, leaving 13 bases between the germline ends. TCRdb analysed the 5' RACE reads with MiXCR anew, one entry per CDR3 protein. The sample has about 180,000 distinct CDR3 sequences, around 20% seen once. Only a few counts were recorded for this clonotype. Antigen: not known. The chain couples TRBV30 to TRBJ2-3; D is possibly TRBD2 (6 bases). The sequence was collected from a man between 18 and 35 years old who had mild COVID-19 (a few samples of this study predate the infection). Cell type and time point are not known. Sequenced: PBMCs or a T cell subset sorted from them (not recorded which). CDR3 sequence: CAWGPGTSDTQYF. The DNA for the CDR3 is TGTGCCTGGGGCCCCGGGACTTCAGATACGCAGTATTTT.